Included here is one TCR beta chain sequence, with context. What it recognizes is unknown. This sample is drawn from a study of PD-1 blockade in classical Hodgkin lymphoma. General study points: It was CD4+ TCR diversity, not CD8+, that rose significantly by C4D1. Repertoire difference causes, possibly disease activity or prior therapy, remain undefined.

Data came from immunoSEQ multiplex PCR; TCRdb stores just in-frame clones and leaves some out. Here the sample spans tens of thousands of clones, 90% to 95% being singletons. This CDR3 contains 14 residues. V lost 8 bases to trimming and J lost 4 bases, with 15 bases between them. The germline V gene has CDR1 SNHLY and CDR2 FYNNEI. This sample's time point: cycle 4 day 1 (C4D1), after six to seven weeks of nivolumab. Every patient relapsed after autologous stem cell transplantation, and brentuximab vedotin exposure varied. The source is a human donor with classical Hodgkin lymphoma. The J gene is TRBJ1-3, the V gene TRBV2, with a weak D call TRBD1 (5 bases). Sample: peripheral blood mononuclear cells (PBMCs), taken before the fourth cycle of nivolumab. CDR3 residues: CASGLGRQGNTIYF. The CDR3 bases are TGTGCCAGCGGACTGGGACGGCAGGGAAACACCATATATTTT. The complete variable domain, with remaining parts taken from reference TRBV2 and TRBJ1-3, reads EPEVTQTPSHQVTQMGQEVILRCVPISNHLYFYWYRQILGQKVEFLVSFYNNEISEKSEIFDDQFSVERPDGSNFTLKIRSTKLEDSAMYFCASGLGRQGNTIYFGEGSWLTVV.